The entry below gives a single T cell receptor (beta chain) sequence along with its context. The authors reverse transcribed roughly 0.5 to 1 ug RNA with random hexamers. Across 54 Vbeta and 13 Jbeta, immunoSEQ multiplex PCR amplified TCR beta CDR3. MiXCR, applied by TCRdb to the immunoSEQ multiplex PCR reads, yields one record per CDR3 protein. The table shows about 190,000 distinct CDR3 sequences, with roughly 92% occurring only once. CD8+ and CD4+ T cells taken from blood had their TCR beta sequenced. TEMRA cells were FACS-enriched, unlike CD8+ and CD4+ T cells, which were negatively isolated. This entry belongs to a study of CD8 T cells in Susac syndrome. Germline V CDR1 and CDR2: SGHDN, FVKESK. CDR3 length: 14 residues. V lost 2 bases and J lost 5; bases outside the gene matches: 1.

The sequence came from a human donor in good health. The sample comprised CD4+ T cells from PBMCs. The rearrangement links TRBV14 to TRBJ2-3; 10 bases map to TRBD2. The CDR3 DNA sequence: TGTGCCAGCAGCCAACTAGCGGGGGTAGATACGCAGTATTTT. This codes for CASSQLAGVDTQYF.